The text below deals with one T cell receptor beta chain. Libraries were prepared by immunoSEQ multiplex PCR; TCRdb keeps only in-frame clonotypes and omits some of them. The sample consists of 95,000 to 110,000 clones, over 65% of them appearing once. This CDR3 region has 14 residues. Trimming cost V 2 bases and J 4 bases; bases outside gene matches: 4. CDR1 and CDR2 from the germline V gene are MDHEN and SYDVKM. These data come from a study of blood T cell repertoires in COVID-19. Across the study: The origin of the acute and convalescent COVID-19 samples was the United States, Italy and Spain.

V is TRBV28 and J is TRBJ1-1, with 7 bases identical to TRBD1. This sequence originates from a man between 60 and 75 years old with acute or convalescent COVID-19. Sequenced sample: peripheral blood. The CDR3 region is CASSLPKGATEAFF. CDR3 nucleotides: TGTGCCAGCAGTTTACCCAAGGGGGCCACTGAAGCTTTCTTT.